This T cell receptor beta chain was captured by sequencing in a study of blood T cell repertoires in COVID-19. Background on the study: T cells, B-cell-depleted T cells, or PBMCs supplied cDNA or gDNA.

In germline, CDR1 is SGHTA, CDR2 FQGNSA. CDR3 length equals 17 residues. Unmatched junction bases numbered 9, after V lost 5 bases and J lost 5 bases. The table lists this clone with a count of one. The assay was immunoSEQ multiplex PCR, and TCRdb's table has in-frame clones only and misses some. The repertoire has 50,000 to 85,000 clones, roughly nine tenths of them found once; the top ten carry less than 8%. This clonotype was obtained from a human donor in a cohort sampled during active COVID-19. The chain has TRBV7-2 and TRBJ2-7; 16 bases align to TRBD2. Sequencing was carried out using peripheral blood. The CDR3, as DNA: TGTGCCAGCAGCCCGGGACTAGCGGGAGGGCGCATAAACGAGCAGTACTTC. Amino acid sequence: CASSPGLAGGRINEQYF.